The 15 T cell receptor beta chains given below trace back to one sample, sequenced in a study of blood T cell repertoires in COVID-19. The method was immunoSEQ multiplex PCR; TCRdb's version includes in-frame clones alone and lacks a portion of them. The sample carries 200,000 or so clones, around 86% recorded once. The sequenced material came from PBMCs or T cells enriched from blood (not recorded which). The source is a young man in a cohort exposed to, infected with or recovered from COVID-19 (not recorded which).

This clone was counted many times. The chain carries TRBV6-5 and TRBJ2-7, with 10 bases matching TRBD2. Per germline, CDR1 MNHEY and CDR2 SVGAGI. The CDR3 contains 13 residues. The junction had 5 bases not matched to a gene; V was cut back by 6 bases and J by 6 bases. CDR3 sequence reads: CASRQREGFEQYF. The CDR3 DNA follows: TGTGCCAGCAGACAGCGGGAGGGTTTCGAGCAGTACTTC.

The chain has TRBV7-9 and TRBJ2-1; D is perhaps TRBD2 (6 bases). This CDR3 contains 15 residues. Trimming stripped 1 base from V and 7 bases from J, with 14 bases between. CDR1 is SEHNR and CDR2 is FQNEAQ in the germline V gene (reference sequence). The CDR3: CASSLVGGGVNEQFF. DNA of the CDR3: TGTGCCAGCAGCTTAGTGGGAGGCGGGGTAAATGAGCAGTTCTTC.

The chain has TRBV24-1 and TRBJ1-2; 10 nucleotides align to TRBD1. Per germline, CDR1 KGHDR and CDR2 SFDVKD. J was trimmed by 5 bases and V by 7 bases; bases with no gene match: 3. This CDR3 is built from 13 residues. This CDR3 reads CATRPGQGYGYTF. The CDR3 DNA reads TGTGCCACCAGGCCGGGACAGGGGTATGGCTACACCTTC.

This chain connects TRBV6-1 to TRBJ2-7, with 7 bases that match TRBD2. V lost 1 base and J lost 3; bases outside the gene matches: 6. The CDR3 covers 15 residues. The germline V gene encodes CDR1 MNHNS and CDR2 SASEGT. The CDR3 DNA is TGTGCCAGCAGTGAAGGGGCGCGGGAGCGCTACGAGCAGTACTTC. It is translated as CASSEGARERYEQYF.

This rearrangement joins TRBV10-3 to TRBJ1-3; the match to TRBD1 covers 10 bases. The CDR3 consists of 16 residues. CDR1 ENHRY and CDR2 SYGVKD come from the germline V gene. V shed 7 bases and J 3 bases; nucleotides not matched to a gene: 9. This CDR3 reads CAITPGQGISGNTIYF. As DNA, the CDR3 is TGTGCCATCACCCCGGGACAGGGGATAAGTGGAAACACCATATATTTT.

This chain links TRBV9 with TRBJ2-1; 8 positions match TRBD2. V gave up 3 bases and J gave up 10 bases; unmatched junction bases: 9. Germline values: CDR1 SGDLS, CDR2 YYNGEE. CDR3 length: 14 residues. The CDR3: CASSAGTRSFEQFF. CDR3 DNA: TGTGCCAGCAGCGCAGGGACTAGGTCGTTCGAGCAGTTCTTC.

The chain has TRBV18 and TRBJ2-4; 8 bases fit TRBD1. J was trimmed by 7 bases and V by 1 base; bases with no gene match: 12. The CDR3 spans 17 residues. Looked up from germline, CDR1 is KGHSH and CDR2 is LQKENI. The CDR3 DNA is TGTGCCAGCTCACCACGAATGTTAGGACAGGGTTCGAACATTCAGTACTTC. Its protein product is CASSPRMLGQGSNIQYF.

This chain links TRBV27 with TRBJ1-1; a weak D match, TRBD1 (5 bases). In germline, CDR1 is MNHEY, CDR2 SMNVEV (reference sequence). This CDR3 has 18 residues. Trimming stripped 6 bases from V and 0 bases from J, with 23 bases between. The CDR3 DNA sequence: TGTGCCAGCAGCCGCCTGTTAAGGGGCACGTTTATGAACACTGAAGCTTTCTTT. The encoded protein is CASSRLLRGTFMNTEAFF.

This clone came up a few times. The chain joins TRBV7-9 to TRBJ1-2, with D perhaps matching TRBD1 (5 bases). Germline values: CDR1 SEHNR, CDR2 FQNEAQ (reference sequence). Trimming pared 0 bases from V and 0 bases from J, leaving 8 bases between. The CDR3 spans 15 residues. CDR3 sequence (DNA): TGTGCCAGCAGCTTAGCGCGGGACGCTAACTATGGCTACACCTTC. Encoded protein: CASSLARDANYGYTF.

The chain recombines TRBV7-6 with TRBJ1-5, with D hard to call. The CDR3 loop spans 15 amino acids. Trimming left V 1 base short and J 0 bases short, with 7 bases between. Germline V lookup: CDR1 SGHVS, CDR2 FNYEAQ. CDR3 sequence reads: CASSLGDTSNQPQHF. The CDR3 DNA reads as TGTGCCAGCAGCTTAGGCGACACTAGCAATCAGCCCCAGCATTTT.

J is TRBJ1-2 and V is TRBV6-5, with a weak D call TRBD1 (6 bases). Germline loops: CDR1 MNHEY, CDR2 SVGAGI. The CDR3 spans 14 residues. Trimming pared 6 bases from V and 4 bases from J, leaving 15 bases between. The CDR3 DNA sequence: TGTGCCAGCAGAACCCCGGGACAACCCTATGGCTACACCTTC. It codes for CASRTPGQPYGYTF.

This sequence joins TRBV27 and TRBJ2-1; D remains unclear. V was clipped by 5 bases and J by 0 bases, with 11 bases between them. Germline V CDR1 and CDR2: MNHEY, SMNVEV (reference sequence). The CDR3 sequence is 15 residues long. The DNA of the CDR3 is TGTGCCAGCAGTCCGTCCGTGGCCTCCTACAATGAGCAGTTCTTC. It is translated as CASSPSVASYNEQFF.

The gene calls are TRBV5-1 and TRBJ2-1, with 10 bases matching TRBD1. Trimming at V came to 2 bases and at J to 5 bases, leaving 4 bases not matched to a gene. The V gene's germline CDR1 is SGHRS and CDR2 YFSETQ. The CDR3 is made up of 15 amino acids. This chain's CDR3 is CASSLRTGGDNEQFF. The CDR3 DNA reads TGCGCCAGCAGCTTAAGGACAGGGGGGGACAATGAGCAGTTCTTC.

The V gene is TRBV18, the J gene TRBJ2-3; D uncertain. V was shortened by 3 bases and J by 7 bases, with 11 bases between the two germline ends. This CDR3 has 13 amino acids. CDR1 KGHSH and CDR2 LQKENI come from the germline V gene. DNA of the CDR3: TGTGCCAGCTCACCGCAGGAAGCTAATACGCAGTATTTT. This gives the protein CASSPQEANTQYF.

The gene calls are TRBV19 and TRBJ2-2; 8 nucleotides line up with TRBD2. This CDR3 has 15 residues. The V and J ends lost 5 bases and 4 bases, in that order; junction bases with no gene match: 6. Germline V lookup: CDR1 LNHDA, CDR2 SQIVND (reference sequence). The CDR3 nucleotides read TGTGCCAGTAGTTTCCGGGAGGGTGCCACCGGGGAGCTGTTTTTT. Translation: CASSFREGATGELFF.